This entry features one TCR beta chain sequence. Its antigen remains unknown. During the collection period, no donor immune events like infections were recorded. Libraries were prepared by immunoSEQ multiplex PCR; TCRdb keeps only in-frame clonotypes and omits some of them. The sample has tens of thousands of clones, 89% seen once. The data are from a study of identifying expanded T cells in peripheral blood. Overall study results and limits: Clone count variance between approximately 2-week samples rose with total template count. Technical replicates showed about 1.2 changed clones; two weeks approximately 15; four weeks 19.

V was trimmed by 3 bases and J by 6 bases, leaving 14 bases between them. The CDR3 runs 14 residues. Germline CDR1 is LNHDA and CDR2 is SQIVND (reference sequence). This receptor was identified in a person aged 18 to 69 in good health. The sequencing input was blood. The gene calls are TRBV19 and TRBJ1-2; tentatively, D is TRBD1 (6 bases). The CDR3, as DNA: TGTGCCAGTAGTATGAGCAGGGGAAGGGATGGCTACACCTTC. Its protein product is CASSMSRGRDGYTF.